This T cell receptor beta chain was sequenced in a study of shared clonotypes between healthy human individuals. The CDR3 runs 14 residues. CDR1 is MGHDK and CDR2 is SYGVNS in the germline V gene. V was pared by 1 base and J by 0 bases, with 7 bases between. TCRdb's copy holds only in-frame clones and misses some; the assay was immunoSEQ multiplex PCR. The table has over a million clones, around 98.5% seen once; the top ten hold roughly 0.36%. The V call is TRBV25-1, the J call TRBJ2-7; D remains ambiguous. Material for sequencing was naive CD4+ T cells sorted from blood. Described subset: CD45RA+ positively selected. This receptor was obtained from a man younger than 45 in good health. CDR3 residues: CASSESTHSYEQYF. The CDR3, as DNA: TGTGCCAGCAGTGAATCTACCCACTCCTACGAGCAGTACTTC.